This T cell receptor (beta chain) was documented in a study of breast tumors, draining lymph nodes, adjacent tissues. Axillary draining lymph nodes of breast cancer patients supplied the node samples. TCRdb itself ran the multiplex PCR reads through MiXCR, one entry per CDR3 protein. The sample includes more than 85,000 distinct CDR3 sequences, approximately 22% of them seen just once. This CDR3 region has 11 residues. Trimming cost V 8 bases and J 11 bases; bases outside gene matches: 8. Germline CDR1 reads MNHEY; CDR2 reads SVGAGI. About this clonotype itself: What it binds is not known.

Whole-study results and caveats: The lymph node origin of tumor T cells was framed as consistent with a hypothesis, not demonstrated. Tumor repertoires ranked between lymph nodes and nontumor tissue in diversity, with V and J gene preferences. Compared with basal-like, luminal-like tumors shared significantly more repertoire with nontumor tissue.

This rearrangement joins TRBV6-5 to TRBJ1-1; 7 nucleotides match TRBD1. Sequenced material: axillary lymph node tissue. This clonotype was obtained from a female donor with breast cancer. Some clones in this sample may be carry-over from other donors' samples. The CDR3 nucleotides read TGTGCCAGCCTAATGACAGGGTCTGCTTTCTTT. Its translation is CASLMTGSAFF.